This T cell receptor beta chain originates from a study of blood T cell repertoires in COVID-19. The overall study: The cDNA or gDNA used as material had been derived from T cells, B-cell-depleted T cells, or PBMCs.

CDR1 is SGHRS and CDR2 is YFSETQ in the germline V gene. The CDR3 is 14 residues long. V dropped 4 bases and J dropped 3; count of bases not matched to a gene: 4. Measured with immunoSEQ multiplex PCR; TCRdb has only the in-frame clones, and not every one. The data show 130,000 to 150,000 clones, with 65% to 90% seen just once and about 7% held by the top ten. This clone was counted many times. What was sequenced was peripheral blood. The clonotype originates from a woman in her forties or fifties in a cohort sampled during active or convalescent COVID-19. The chain couples TRBV5-1 to TRBJ2-1; 7 bases align to TRBD1. CDR3 in DNA: TGCGCCAGCAGCACCTCAGGGGGCTACAATGAGCAGTTCTTC. This gives the protein CASSTSGGYNEQFF.